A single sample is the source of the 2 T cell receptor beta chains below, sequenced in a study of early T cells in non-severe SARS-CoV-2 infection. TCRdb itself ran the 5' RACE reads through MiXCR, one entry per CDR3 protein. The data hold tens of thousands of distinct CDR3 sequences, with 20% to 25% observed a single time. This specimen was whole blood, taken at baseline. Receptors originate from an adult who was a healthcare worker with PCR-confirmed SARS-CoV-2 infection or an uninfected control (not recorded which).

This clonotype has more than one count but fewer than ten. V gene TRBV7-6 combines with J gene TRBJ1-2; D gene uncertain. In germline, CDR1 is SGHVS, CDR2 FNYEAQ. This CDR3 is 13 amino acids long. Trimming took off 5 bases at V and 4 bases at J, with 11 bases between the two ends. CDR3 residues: CASSAIDGYGYTF. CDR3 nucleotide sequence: TGTGCCAGCAGCGCTATTGATGGCTATGGCTACACCTTC.

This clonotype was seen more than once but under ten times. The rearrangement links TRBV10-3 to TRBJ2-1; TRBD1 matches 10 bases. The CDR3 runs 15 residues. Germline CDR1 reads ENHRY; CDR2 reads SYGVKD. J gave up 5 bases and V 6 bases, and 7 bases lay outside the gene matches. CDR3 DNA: TGTGCCATCAGAGAGACCGGGACAGGGGACAATGAGCAGTTCTTC. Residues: CAIRETGTGDNEQFF.